Listed here are 2 T cell receptor beta chains from one sample, sequenced in a study of identical twins. In TCRdb, the 5' RACE reads were re-called with MiXCR into one record per CDR3 protein. The table records around 490,000 distinct CDR3 sequences, around an eighth of them present only once. These records were also assigned to another study, of yellow fever vaccine responses in identical twins.

Sample: CD4+ T cells sorted from blood. Receptors originate from a woman aged 18-29 years in good health.

This clonotype has ten or more counts. The rearrangement uses TRBV20-1 and TRBJ2-5; D ambiguous. V lost 6 bases to trimming and J lost 2 bases, with 10 bases between them. This CDR3 contains 12 residues. Looked up from germline, CDR1 is DFQATT and CDR2 is SNEGSKA (reference sequence). The CDR3 reads CSAMTTQETQYF. For the CDR3, the DNA is TGCAGTGCCATGACCACTCAAGAGACCCAGTACTTC.

This clonotype was recorded a few times. V is TRBV7-9 and J is TRBJ2-1, with D unclear. The CDR3 is 13 amino acids. The germline V gene encodes CDR1 SEHNR and CDR2 FQNEAQ (reference sequence). V gave up 5 bases and J gave up 9 bases, with 14 bases separating them. The CDR3 DNA is TGTGCCAGCAGCCCCTCGGTGGAGTCTGAGCAGTTCTTC. Translation: CASSPSVESEQFF.